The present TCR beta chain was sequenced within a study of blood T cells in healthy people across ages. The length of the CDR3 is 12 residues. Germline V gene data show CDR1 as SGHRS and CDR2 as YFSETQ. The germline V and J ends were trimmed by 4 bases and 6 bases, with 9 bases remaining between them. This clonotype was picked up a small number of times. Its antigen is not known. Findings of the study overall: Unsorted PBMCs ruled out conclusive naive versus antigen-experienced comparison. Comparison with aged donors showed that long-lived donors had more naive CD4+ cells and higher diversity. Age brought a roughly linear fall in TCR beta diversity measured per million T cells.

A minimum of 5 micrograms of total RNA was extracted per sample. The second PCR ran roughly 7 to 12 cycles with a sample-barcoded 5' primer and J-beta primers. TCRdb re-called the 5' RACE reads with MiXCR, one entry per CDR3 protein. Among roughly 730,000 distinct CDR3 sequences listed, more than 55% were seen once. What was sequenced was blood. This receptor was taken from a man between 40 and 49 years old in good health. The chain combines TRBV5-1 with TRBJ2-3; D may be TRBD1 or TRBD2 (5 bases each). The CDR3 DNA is TGCGCCAGCAGCCCTTGGGGGGATACGCAGTATTTT. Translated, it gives CASSPWGDTQYF.